Below are 16 T cell receptor beta chains sequenced from a single sample in a study of blood T cell repertoires in COVID-19. Sequencing used immunoSEQ multiplex PCR; TCRdb keeps in-frame clones, though not all of them. The table lists 90,000 to 140,000 clones, about four fifths of them singletons. Sequencing used peripheral blood. The source of these receptors is a woman aged 80 or older with acute or convalescent COVID-19.

This chain connects TRBV13 to TRBJ1-4; 7 positions agree with TRBD1. The CDR3 is 15 residues long. Germline loops: CDR1 PRHDT, CDR2 FYEKMQ (reference sequence). Trimming at V came to 5 bases and at J to 3 bases, leaving 6 bases not matched to a gene. The CDR3 DNA reads as TGTGCCAGCAGCCCGCAGGGGGGAGCTAATGAAAAACTGTTTTTT. Amino acid sequence: CASSPQGGANEKLFF.

This clone has just a few counts. The rearrangement joins TRBV10-3 to TRBJ1-2, with D possibly matching TRBD1 (6 bases). V was clipped by 3 bases and J by 7 bases, with 12 bases between them. Germline values: CDR1 ENHRY, CDR2 SYGVKD. CDR3 size: 13 residues. The CDR3 region is CAISDQARGGYTF. The DNA of the CDR3 is TGTGCCATCAGTGACCAGGCCAGGGGTGGCTACACCTTC.

The chain recombines TRBV12-3 or TRBV12-4 with TRBJ2-3; TRBD1 might be the D (5 bases). Between the trimmed V and J ends, which lost 8 bases and 8 bases, there was a span of 14 bases. This CDR3 has 12 residues. The CDR3 DNA is TGTGCCAGCCTTAACCAGGGTTTTACGCAGTATTTT. It encodes CASLNQGFTQYF.

The chain joins TRBV2 to TRBJ2-3; no clear D gene. The length of the CDR3 is 14 residues. Germline lookup yields CDR1 SNHLY and CDR2 FYNNEI. Between the trimmed V and J ends, which lost 6 bases and 0 bases, there was a span of 10 bases. Written as DNA, the CDR3 is TGTGCCAGCAGGTTAAGTCAGAGCACAGATACGCAGTATTTT. Its translation: CASRLSQSTDTQYF. Drawing the rest from reference TRBV2 and TRBJ2-3, the complete variable domain is EPEVTQTPSHQVTQMGQEVILRCVPISNHLYFYWYRQILGQKVEFLVSFYNNEISEKSEIFDDQFSVERPDGSNFTLKIRSTKLEDSAMYFCASRLSQSTDTQYFGPGTRLTVL.

The chain employs TRBV24-1 and TRBJ2-1, with 11 bases lining up with TRBD2. Germline V gene lookup returns CDR1 KGHDR and CDR2 SFDVKD. The CDR3 sequence is 16 residues long. With V trimmed by 0 bases and J by 7 bases, 4 bases remained unmatched. The CDR3: CATSDLIAGGPNEQFF. The DNA of the CDR3 is TGTGCCACCAGTGATTTGATAGCGGGAGGGCCTAATGAGCAGTTCTTC.

This clone was seen a handful of times. The V call is TRBV19, the J call TRBJ1-2, with TRBD1 identical over 8 bases. Trimming took 6 bases from V and 4 from J; bases not matched to a gene: 7. CDR1 is LNHDA and CDR2 is SQIVND in the germline V gene (reference sequence). This CDR3 has 14 amino acids. CDR3 region: CASSPGGASYGYTF. CDR3 in DNA: TGTGCCAGTAGCCCAGGGGGCGCGAGCTATGGCTACACCTTC.

DNA of the CDR3: TGTGCCATCAGGGACTACTACAATGAGCAGTTCTTC. Amino acids: CAIRDYYNEQFF. J is TRBJ2-1 and V is TRBV10-3; perhaps TRBD2 as D (6 bases). Deletions cut 6 bases from V and 3 bases from J, with 6 bases between. The V gene's germline CDR1 is ENHRY and CDR2 SYGVKD. The CDR3 contains 12 residues.

V usage is TRBV6-1 and J usage is TRBJ1-3, with a weak D call TRBD1 (6 bases). The V end lost 3 bases, the J end lost 2 bases, and 11 bases lay between the germline ends. This CDR3 is built from 15 residues. Germline assignment: CDR1 MNHNS and CDR2 SASEGT. The chain's CDR3 is CASSEGGAAGNTIYF. CDR3 coding DNA: TGTGCCAGCAGTGAGGGGGGGGCCGCTGGAAACACCATATATTTT.

J is TRBJ2-5 and V is TRBV11-3, with 8 bases aligning to TRBD2. V trimming: 1 base; J trimming: 4 bases; junction bases outside the gene matches: 14. Germline CDR1 is SGHNT and CDR2 is YENEEA. The CDR3 has 18 residues. CDR3 sequence (DNA): TGTGCCAGCAGCTTAGTGGGGATCTACGGGAGGGCCGGAGAGACCCAGTACTTC. Amino acid sequence: CASSLVGIYGRAGETQYF. The full variable domain, with the rest looked up from reference TRBV11-3 and TRBJ2-5, is EAGVVQSPRYKIIEKKQPVAFWCNPISGHNTLYWYLQNLGQGPELLIRYENEEAVDDSQLPKDRFSAERLKGVDSTLKIQPAELGDSAVYLCASSLVGIYGRAGETQYFGPGTRLLVL.

The V and J genes are TRBV6-5 and TRBJ2-1, with 7 bases lining up with TRBD1. There are 15 residues in the CDR3. With 0 bases clipped from V and 9 bases from J, the junction kept 8 bases outside the gene matches. CDR1 is MNHEY and CDR2 is SVGAGI in the germline V gene. In DNA form, the CDR3 reads TGTGCCAGCAGTTACTCTGCCAGGGGGACGTTTGAGCAGTTCTTC. The encoded protein is CASSYSARGTFEQFF.

V and J are TRBV5-4 and TRBJ2-5, with 9 bases matching TRBD2. The V and J ends lost 2 bases and 2 bases, in that order; junction bases with no gene match: 16. Germline V gene data show CDR1 as SGHNT and CDR2 as YYREEE (reference sequence). The CDR3 has 19 residues. CDR3 protein: CASSFGRGVAGVWQETQYF. For the CDR3, the DNA is TGTGCCAGCAGCTTCGGCCGTGGGGTAGCGGGAGTTTGGCAAGAGACCCAGTACTTC.

The genes are TRBV2 and TRBJ2-1, with 9 bases that match TRBD2. The CDR3 has 15 amino acids. Germline CDR1 and CDR2: SNHLY and FYNNEI. With V trimmed by 5 bases and J by 0 bases, 2 bases remained unmatched. CDR3 sequence: CASSRLADSYNEQFF. For the CDR3, the DNA is TGTGCCAGCAGTCGACTAGCGGACTCCTACAATGAGCAGTTCTTC.

This clone was counted once. The genes are TRBV10-3 and TRBJ2-3, with 8 nucleotides matching TRBD2. Looked up from germline, CDR1 is ENHRY and CDR2 is SYGVKD. The CDR3 has 15 residues. The junction had 5 bases not matched to a gene; V was cut back by 5 bases and J by 1 base. In nucleotides, the CDR3 is TGTGCCATCAGTTCTTCAGCGGGGGGCACAGATACGCAGTATTTT. It is translated as CAISSSAGGTDTQYF.

The J gene is TRBJ2-2, the V gene TRBV24-1; the D gene is possibly TRBD1 (5 bases). This CDR3 has 16 residues. Germline V gene sequence: CDR1 KGHDR, CDR2 SFDVKD. Trimming left V 4 bases short and J 2 bases short, with 13 bases between. CDR3: CATSDLPGQNTGELFF. CDR3 nucleotides: TGTGCCACCAGTGACCTCCCCGGACAAAACACCGGGGAGCTGTTTTTT.

The gene calls are TRBV7-2 and TRBJ2-3, with 9 bases matching TRBD2. Germline CDR1 and CDR2: SGHTA and FQGNSA. Trimming removed 5 bases from V and 4 bases from J; junction bases left unmatched: 10. The CDR3 has 16 amino acids. CDR3 region: CASSPVWAGGPDTQYF. The CDR3 nucleotides are TGTGCCAGCAGCCCCGTTTGGGCGGGAGGGCCAGATACGCAGTATTTT. Drawing the rest from reference TRBV7-2 and TRBJ2-3, the complete variable domain is GAGVSQSPSNKVTEKGKDVELRCDPISGHTALYWYRQSLGQGLEFLIYFQGNSAPDKSGLPSDRFSAERTGGSVSTLTIQRTQQEDSAVYLCASSPVWAGGPDTQYFGPGTRLTVL.

This clone appeared once. The J gene is TRBJ2-3, the V gene TRBV29-1; 14 bases align to TRBD2. V shed 4 bases and J 4 bases; nucleotides not matched to a gene: 13. The CDR3 runs to 18 residues. In germline, CDR1 is SQVTM, CDR2 ANQGSEA. The CDR3 spells CSVGPTTTSGRASDTQYF. The CDR3 bases are TGCAGCGTTGGCCCCACGACGACTAGCGGGAGGGCCTCAGATACGCAGTATTTT.